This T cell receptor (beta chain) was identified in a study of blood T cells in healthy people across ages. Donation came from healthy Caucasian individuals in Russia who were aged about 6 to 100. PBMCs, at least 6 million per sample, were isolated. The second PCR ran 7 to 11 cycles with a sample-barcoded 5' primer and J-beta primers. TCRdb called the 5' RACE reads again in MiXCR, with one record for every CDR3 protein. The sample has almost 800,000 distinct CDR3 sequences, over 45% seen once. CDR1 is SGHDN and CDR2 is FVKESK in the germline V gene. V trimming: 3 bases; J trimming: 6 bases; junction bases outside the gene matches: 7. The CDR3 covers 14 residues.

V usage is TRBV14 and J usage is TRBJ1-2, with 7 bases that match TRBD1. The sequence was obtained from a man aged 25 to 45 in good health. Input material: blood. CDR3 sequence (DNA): TGTGCCAGCAGCCATCAGATCACAGGGGATGGCTACACCTTC. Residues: CASSHQITGDGYTF. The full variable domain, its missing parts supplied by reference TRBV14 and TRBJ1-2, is EAGVTQFPSHSVIEKGQTVTLRCDPISGHDNLYWYRRVMGKEIKFLLHFVKESKQDESGMPNNRFLAERTGGTYSTLKVQPAELEDSGVYFCASSHQITGDGYTFGSGTRLTVV.